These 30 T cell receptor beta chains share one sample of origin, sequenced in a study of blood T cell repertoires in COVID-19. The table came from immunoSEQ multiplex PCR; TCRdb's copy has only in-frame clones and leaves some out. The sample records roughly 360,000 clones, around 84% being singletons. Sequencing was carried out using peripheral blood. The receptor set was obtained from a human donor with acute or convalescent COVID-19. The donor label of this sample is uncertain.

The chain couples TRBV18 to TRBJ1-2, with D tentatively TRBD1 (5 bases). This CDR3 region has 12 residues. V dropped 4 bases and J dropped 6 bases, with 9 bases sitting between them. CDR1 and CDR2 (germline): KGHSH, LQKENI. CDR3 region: CASSQQGNGYTF. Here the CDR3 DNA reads TGTGCCAGCTCACAGCAGGGAAATGGCTACACCTTC.

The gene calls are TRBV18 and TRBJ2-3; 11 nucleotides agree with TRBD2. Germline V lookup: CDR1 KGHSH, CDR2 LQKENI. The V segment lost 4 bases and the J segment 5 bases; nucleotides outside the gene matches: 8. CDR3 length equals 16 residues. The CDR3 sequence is CASSLIAGGTRDTQYF. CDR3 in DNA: TGTGCCAGCTCACTGATAGCGGGAGGGACGAGAGATACGCAGTATTTT.

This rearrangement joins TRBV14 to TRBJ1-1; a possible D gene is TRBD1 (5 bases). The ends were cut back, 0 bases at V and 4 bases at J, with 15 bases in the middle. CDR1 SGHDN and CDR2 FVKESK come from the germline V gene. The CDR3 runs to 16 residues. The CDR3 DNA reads TGTGCCAGCAGCCAAGACAGGCGAGGCAGGGTCACTGAAGCTTTCTTT. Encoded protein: CASSQDRRGRVTEAFF.

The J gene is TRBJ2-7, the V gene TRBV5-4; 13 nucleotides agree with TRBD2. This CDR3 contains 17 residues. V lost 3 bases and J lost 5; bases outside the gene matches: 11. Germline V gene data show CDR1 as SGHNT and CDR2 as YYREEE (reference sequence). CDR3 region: CASSSGPGLAGDNEQYF. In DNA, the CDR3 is TGTGCCAGCAGCTCTGGCCCCGGACTAGCGGGAGACAACGAGCAGTACTTC.

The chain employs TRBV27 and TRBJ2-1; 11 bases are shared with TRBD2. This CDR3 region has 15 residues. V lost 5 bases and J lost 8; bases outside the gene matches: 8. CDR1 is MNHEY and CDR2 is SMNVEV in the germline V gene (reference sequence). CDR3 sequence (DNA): TGTGCCAGCAGTCACATAGCGGGGGGGGGACATGAGCAGTTCTTC. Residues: CASSHIAGGGHEQFF.

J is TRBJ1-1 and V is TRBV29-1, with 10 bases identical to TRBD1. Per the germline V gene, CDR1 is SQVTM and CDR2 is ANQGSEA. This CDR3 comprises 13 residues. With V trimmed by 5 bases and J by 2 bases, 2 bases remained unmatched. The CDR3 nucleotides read TGCAGCGTTCGACAGGGGGCCAACACTGAAGCTTTCTTT. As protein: CSVRQGANTEAFF.

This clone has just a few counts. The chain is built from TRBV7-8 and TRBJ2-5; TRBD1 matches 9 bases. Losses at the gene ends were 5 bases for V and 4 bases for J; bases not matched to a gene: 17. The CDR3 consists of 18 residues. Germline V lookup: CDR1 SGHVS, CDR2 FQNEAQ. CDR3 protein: CASSPRRNTGQGGETQYF. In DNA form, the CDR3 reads TGTGCCAGCAGCCCCCGGAGAAATACGGGACAGGGTGGAGAGACCCAGTACTTC.

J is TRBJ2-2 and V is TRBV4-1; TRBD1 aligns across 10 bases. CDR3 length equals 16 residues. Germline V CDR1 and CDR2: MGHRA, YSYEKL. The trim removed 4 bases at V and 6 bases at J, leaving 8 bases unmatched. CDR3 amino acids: CASSPRTGGIAGELFF. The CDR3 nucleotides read TGCGCCAGCAGCCCCCGGACAGGGGGGATTGCCGGGGAGCTGTTTTTT.

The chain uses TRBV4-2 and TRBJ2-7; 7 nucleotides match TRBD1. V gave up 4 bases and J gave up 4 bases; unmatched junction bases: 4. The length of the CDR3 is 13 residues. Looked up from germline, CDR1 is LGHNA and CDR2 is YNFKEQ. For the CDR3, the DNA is TGTGCCAGCAGCCCCCAGACAGGGTACGAGCAGTACTTC. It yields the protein CASSPQTGYEQYF.

The CDR3 loop is CASVDRGGANTEAFF. CDR3 bases: TGTGCCAGCGTGGACAGGGGCGGAGCGAACACTGAAGCTTTCTTT. V and J are TRBV19 and TRBJ1-1, with TRBD1 identical over 9 bases. The CDR3 has 15 amino acids. Germline trimming cut 9 bases from V and 1 base from J; bases unmatched to any gene: 9. CDR1 is LNHDA, CDR2 SQIVND, per germline (reference sequence).

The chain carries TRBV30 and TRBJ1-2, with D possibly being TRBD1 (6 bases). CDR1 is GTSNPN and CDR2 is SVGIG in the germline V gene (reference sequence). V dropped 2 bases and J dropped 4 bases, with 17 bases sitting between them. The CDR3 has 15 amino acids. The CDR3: CAWSRNRGGGYGYTF. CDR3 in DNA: TGTGCCTGGAGTCGGAATCGCGGGGGCGGCTATGGCTACACCTTC.

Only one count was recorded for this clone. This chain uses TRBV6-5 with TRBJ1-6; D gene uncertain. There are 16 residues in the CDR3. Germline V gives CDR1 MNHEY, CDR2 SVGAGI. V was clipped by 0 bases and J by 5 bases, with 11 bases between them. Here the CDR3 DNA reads TGTGCCAGCAGTTACTCTGATTCCGGGAATAATTCACCCCTCCACTTT. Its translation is CASSYSDSGNNSPLHF.

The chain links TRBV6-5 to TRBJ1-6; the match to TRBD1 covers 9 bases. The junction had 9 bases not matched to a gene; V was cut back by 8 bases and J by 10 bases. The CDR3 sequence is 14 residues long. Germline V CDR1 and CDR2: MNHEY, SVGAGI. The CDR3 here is CASGLGQGKSPLHF. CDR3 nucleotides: TGTGCCAGCGGCTTGGGACAGGGTAAATCACCCCTCCACTTT.

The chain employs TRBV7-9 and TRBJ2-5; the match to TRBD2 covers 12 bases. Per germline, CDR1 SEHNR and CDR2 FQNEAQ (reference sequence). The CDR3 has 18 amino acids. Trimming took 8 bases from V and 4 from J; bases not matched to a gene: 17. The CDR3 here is CASEASTSGSFGGETQYF. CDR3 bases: TGTGCCAGCGAAGCCTCGACTAGCGGGAGCTTTGGCGGAGAGACCCAGTACTTC.

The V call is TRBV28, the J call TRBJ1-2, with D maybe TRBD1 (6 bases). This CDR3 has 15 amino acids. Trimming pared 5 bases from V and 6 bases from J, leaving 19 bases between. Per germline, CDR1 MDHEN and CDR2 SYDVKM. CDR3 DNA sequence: TGTGCCAGCAGTCCCTTTGACAGGCTCCGGAATGGCTACACCTTC. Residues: CASSPFDRLRNGYTF.

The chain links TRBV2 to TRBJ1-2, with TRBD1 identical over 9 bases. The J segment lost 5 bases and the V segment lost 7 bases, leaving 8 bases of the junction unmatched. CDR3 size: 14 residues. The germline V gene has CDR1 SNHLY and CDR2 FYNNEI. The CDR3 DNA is TGTGCCAGCACCAAGGGACAGGGATCGTATGGCTACACCTTC. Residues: CASTKGQGSYGYTF.

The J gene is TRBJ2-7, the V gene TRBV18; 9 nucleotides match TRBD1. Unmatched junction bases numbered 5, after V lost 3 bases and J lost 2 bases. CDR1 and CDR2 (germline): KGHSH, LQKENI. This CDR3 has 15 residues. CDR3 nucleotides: TGTGCCAGCTCACCGGGACAGGGTCCCGCCTACGAGCAGTACTTC. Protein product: CASSPGQGPAYEQYF.

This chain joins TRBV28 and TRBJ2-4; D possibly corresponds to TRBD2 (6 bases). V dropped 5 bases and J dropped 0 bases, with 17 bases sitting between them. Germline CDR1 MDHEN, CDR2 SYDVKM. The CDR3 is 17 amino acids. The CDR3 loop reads CASSPTWRDRAKNIQYF. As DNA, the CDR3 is TGTGCCAGCAGTCCAACCTGGCGGGATCGAGCCAAAAACATTCAGTACTTC.

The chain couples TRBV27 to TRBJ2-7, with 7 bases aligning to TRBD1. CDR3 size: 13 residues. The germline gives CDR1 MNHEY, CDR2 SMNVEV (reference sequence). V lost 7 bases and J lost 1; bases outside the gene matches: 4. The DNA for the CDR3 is TGTGCCAGCACCGAGGGACAGTCCTACGAGCAGTACTTC. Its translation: CASTEGQSYEQYF.

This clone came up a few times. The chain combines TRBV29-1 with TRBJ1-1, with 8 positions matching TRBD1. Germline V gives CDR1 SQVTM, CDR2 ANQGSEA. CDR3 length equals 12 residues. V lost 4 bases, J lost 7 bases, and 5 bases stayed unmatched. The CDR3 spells CSVVSGQGEAFF. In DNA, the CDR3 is TGCAGCGTTGTTTCCGGACAGGGTGAAGCTTTCTTT.

CDR3: CASSPGAGFRLNTEAFF. CDR3 DNA: TGTGCCAGCTCACCAGGGGCAGGGTTTCGACTTAACACTGAAGCTTTCTTT. This chain links TRBV18 with TRBJ1-1; maybe TRBD1 (5 bases). V dropped 2 bases and J dropped 2 bases, with 18 bases sitting between them. The germline gives CDR1 KGHSH, CDR2 LQKENI. The CDR3 length is 17 residues.

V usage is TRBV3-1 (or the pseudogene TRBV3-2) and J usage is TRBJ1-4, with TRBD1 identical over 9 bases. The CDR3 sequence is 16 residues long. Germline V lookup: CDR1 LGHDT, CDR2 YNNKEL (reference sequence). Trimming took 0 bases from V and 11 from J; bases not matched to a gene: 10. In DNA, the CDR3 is TGTGCCAGCAGCCAAGATCTGCGGACAGGGGCTGGGAAACTGTTTTTT. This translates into CASSQDLRTGAGKLFF.

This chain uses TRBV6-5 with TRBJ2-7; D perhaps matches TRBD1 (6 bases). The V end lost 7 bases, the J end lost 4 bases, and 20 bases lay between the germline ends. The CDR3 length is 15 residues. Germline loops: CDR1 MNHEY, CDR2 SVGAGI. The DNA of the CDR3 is TGTGCCAGCAAGTTCCGGGACAAGACTCCTTACGAGCAGTACTTC. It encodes CASKFRDKTPYEQYF.

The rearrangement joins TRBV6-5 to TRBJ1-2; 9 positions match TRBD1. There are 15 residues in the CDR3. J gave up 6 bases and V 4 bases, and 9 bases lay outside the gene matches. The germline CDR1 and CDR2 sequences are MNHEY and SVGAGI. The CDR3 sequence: CASSSGTGRVHGYTF. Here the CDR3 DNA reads TGTGCCAGCAGTTCCGGGACAGGGCGAGTTCATGGCTACACCTTC.

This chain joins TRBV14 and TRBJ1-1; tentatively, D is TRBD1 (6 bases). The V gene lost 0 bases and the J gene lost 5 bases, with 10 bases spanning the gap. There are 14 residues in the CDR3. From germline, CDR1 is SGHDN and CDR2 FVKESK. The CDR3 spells CASSQEGADTEAFF. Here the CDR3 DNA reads TGTGCCAGCAGCCAAGAGGGGGCGGATACTGAAGCTTTCTTT.

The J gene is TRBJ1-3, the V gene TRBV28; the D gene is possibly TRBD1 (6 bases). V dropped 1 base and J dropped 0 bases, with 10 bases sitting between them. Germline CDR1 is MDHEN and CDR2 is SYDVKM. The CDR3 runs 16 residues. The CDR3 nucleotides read TGTGCCAGCAGTTTATTTACAGGGTCCTCTGGAAACACCATATATTTT. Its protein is CASSLFTGSSGNTIYF.

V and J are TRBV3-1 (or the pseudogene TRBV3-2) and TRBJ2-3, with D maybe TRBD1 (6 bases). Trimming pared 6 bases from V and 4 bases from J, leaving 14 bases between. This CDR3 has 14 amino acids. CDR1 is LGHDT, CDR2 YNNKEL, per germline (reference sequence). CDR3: CASRPQGRPDTQYF. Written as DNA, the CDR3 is TGTGCCAGCAGACCGCAGGGGCGCCCAGATACGCAGTATTTT.

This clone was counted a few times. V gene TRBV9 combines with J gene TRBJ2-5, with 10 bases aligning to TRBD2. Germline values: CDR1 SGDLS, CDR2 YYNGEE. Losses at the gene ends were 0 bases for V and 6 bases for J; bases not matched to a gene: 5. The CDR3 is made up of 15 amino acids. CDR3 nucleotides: TGTGCCAGCAGCGTAGGCTCTAGCGGGAGTAAGACCCAGTACTTC. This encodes CASSVGSSGSKTQYF.

CDR3 region: CASSYWAFVETQYF. The DNA for the CDR3 is TGTGCCAGCAGTTACTGGGCGTTTGTGGAGACCCAGTACTTC. The chain employs TRBV6-2 or TRBV6-3 and TRBJ2-5; D unresolved. This CDR3 is built from 14 residues. Trimming took off 1 base at V and 5 bases at J, with 11 bases between the two ends. In germline, CDR1 is MNHEY, CDR2 SVGEGT.

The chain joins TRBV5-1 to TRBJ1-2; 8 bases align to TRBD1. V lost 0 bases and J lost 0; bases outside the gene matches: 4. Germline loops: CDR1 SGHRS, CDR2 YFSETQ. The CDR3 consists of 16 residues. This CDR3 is CASSLDGTGTNYGYTF. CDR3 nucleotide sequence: TGCGCCAGCAGCTTGGACGGGACAGGTACTAACTATGGCTACACCTTC.